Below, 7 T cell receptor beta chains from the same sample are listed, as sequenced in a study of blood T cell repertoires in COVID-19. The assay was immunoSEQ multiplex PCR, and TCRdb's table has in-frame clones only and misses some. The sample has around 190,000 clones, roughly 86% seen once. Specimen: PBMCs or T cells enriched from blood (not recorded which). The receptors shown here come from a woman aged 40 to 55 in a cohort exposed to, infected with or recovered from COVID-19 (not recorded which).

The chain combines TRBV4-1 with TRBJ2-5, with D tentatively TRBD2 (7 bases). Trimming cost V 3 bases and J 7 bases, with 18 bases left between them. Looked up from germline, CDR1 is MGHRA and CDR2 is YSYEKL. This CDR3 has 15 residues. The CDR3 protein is CASSQGWGGSWTQYF. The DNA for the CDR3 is TGCGCCAGCAGCCAGGGTTGGGGGGGCTCGTGGACCCAGTACTTC.

The CDR3: CASSLASDSFYNSPLHF. In DNA, the CDR3 is TGTGCCAGCAGCTTGGCCTCAGACAGTTTCTATAATTCACCCCTCCACTTT. The chain recombines TRBV5-6 with TRBJ1-6; maybe TRBD1 (5 bases). Trimming stripped 0 bases from V and 3 bases from J, with 13 bases between. The CDR3 runs to 17 residues. The germline gives CDR1 SGHDT, CDR2 YYEEEE. The full variable domain, in which reference TRBV5-6 and TRBJ1-6 provide the parts outside the CDR3, is DAGVTQSPTHLIKTRGQQVTLRCSPKSGHDTVSWYQQALGQGPQFIFQYYEEEERQRGNFPDRFSGHQFPNYSSELNVNALLLGDSALYLCASSLASDSFYNSPLHFGNGTRLTVT.

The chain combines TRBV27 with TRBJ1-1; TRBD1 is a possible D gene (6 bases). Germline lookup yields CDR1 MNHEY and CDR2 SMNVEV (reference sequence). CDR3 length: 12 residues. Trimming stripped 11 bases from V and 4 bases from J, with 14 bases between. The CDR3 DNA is TGTGCCGCTGGGGGCAGGGGCACTGAAGCTTTCTTT. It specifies CAAGGRGTEAFF.

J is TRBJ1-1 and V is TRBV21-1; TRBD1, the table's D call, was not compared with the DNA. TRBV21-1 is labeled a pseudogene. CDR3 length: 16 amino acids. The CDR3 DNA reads TGTGCCAGCAGCAAAAAGAGATCAGGGGGGAACACTGAAGCTTTCTTT. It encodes CASSKKRSGGNTEAFF.

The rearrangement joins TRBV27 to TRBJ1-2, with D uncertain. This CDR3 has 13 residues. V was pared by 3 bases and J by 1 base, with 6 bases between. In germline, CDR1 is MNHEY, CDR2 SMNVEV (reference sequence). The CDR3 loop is CASSFGYNYGYTF. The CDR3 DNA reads TGTGCCAGCAGTTTCGGGTATAACTATGGCTACACCTTC.

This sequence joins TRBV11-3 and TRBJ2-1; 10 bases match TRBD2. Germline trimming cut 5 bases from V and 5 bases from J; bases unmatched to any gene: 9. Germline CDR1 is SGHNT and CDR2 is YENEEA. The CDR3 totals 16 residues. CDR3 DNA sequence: TGTGCCAGCAGCCCGATAGGACTAGCGGACAACAATGAGCAGTTCTTC. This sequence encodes CASSPIGLADNNEQFF.

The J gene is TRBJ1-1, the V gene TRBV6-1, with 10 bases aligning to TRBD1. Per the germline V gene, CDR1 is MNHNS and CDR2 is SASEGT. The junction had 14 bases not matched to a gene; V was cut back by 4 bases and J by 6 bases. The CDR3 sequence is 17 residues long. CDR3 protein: CASSARDRGDFLPEAFF. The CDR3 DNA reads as TGTGCCAGCAGTGCTCGGGACAGGGGCGATTTCCTCCCTGAAGCTTTCTTT.